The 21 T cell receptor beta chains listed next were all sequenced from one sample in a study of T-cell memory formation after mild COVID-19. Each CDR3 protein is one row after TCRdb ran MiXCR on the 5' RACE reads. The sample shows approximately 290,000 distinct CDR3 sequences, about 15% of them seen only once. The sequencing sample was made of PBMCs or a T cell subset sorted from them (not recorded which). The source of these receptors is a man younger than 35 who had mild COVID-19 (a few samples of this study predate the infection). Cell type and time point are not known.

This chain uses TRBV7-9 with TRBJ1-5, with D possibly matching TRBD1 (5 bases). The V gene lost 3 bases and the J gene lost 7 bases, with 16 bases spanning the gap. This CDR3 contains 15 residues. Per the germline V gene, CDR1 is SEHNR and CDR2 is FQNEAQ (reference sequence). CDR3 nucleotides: TGTGCCAGCAGCTTTCATTGGGGCAAAGGGCAGCCCCAGCATTTT. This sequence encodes CASSFHWGKGQPQHF. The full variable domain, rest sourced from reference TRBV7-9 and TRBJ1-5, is DTGVSQNPRHKITKRGQNVTFRCDPISEHNRLYWYRQTLGQGPEFLTYFQNEAQLEKSRLLSDRFSAERPKGSFSTLEIQRTEQGDSAMYLCASSFHWGKGQPQHFGDGTRLSIL.

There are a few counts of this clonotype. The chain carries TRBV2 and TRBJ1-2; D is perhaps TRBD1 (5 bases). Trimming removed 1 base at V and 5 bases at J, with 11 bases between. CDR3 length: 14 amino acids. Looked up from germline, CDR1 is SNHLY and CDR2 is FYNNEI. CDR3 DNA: TGTGCCAGCAGTGAAGTAGGGGATCGATATGGCTACACCTTC. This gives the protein CASSEVGDRYGYTF.

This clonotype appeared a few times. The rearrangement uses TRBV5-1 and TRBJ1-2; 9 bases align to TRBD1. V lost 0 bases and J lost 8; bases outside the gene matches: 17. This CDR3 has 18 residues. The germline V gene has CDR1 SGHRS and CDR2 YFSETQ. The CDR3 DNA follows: TGCGCCAGCAGCTTGGCGGGACAGGGCCACCGGGTAGGGGACGGCTACACCTTC. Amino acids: CASSLAGQGHRVGDGYTF.

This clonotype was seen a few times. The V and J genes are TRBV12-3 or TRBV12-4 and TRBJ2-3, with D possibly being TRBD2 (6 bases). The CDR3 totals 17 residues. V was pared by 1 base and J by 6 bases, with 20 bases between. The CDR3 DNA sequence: TGTGCCAGCAGTTTAGGTACCGACGGCGGGGAAGGGGATACGCAGTATTTT. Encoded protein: CASSLGTDGGEGDTQYF.

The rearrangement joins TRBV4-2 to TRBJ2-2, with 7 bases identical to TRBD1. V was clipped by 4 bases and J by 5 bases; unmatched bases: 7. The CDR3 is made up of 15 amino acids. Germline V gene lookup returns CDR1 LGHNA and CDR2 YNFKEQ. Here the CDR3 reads CASSLGDSRTGELFF. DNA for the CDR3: TGTGCCAGCAGCCTAGGGGACAGCCGTACCGGGGAGCTGTTTTTT.

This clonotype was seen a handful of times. The DNA for the CDR3 is TGTGCCAGCGCAACAGGGGCCCGTGGCGAGCAGTACGTC. Encoded protein: CASATGARGEQYV. This rearrangement joins TRBV6-6 to TRBJ2-7; 7 bases agree with TRBD1. Germline CDR1 is MNHNY and CDR2 is SVGAGI (reference sequence). V shed 8 bases and J 6 bases; nucleotides not matched to a gene: 10. The CDR3 consists of 13 residues.

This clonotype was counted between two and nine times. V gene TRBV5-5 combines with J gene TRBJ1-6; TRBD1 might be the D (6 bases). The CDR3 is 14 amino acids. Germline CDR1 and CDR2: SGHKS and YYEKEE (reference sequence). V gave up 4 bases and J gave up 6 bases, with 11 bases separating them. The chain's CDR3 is CASSPGQSNSPLHF. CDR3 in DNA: TGTGCCAGCAGCCCCGGACAGTCTAATTCACCCCTCCACTTT. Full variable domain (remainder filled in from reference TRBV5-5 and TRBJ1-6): DAGVTQSPTHLIKTRGQQVTLRCSPISGHKSVSWYQQVLGQGPQFIFQYYEKEERGRGNFPDRFSARQFPNYSSELNVNALLLGDSALYLCASSPGQSNSPLHFGNGTRLTVT.

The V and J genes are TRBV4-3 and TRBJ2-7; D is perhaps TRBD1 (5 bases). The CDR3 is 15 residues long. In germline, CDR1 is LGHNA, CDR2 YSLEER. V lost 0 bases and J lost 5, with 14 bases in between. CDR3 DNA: TGCGCCAGCAGCCAAGACGCCCCCACCAGGGACGAGCAGTACTTC. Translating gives CASSQDAPTRDEQYF.

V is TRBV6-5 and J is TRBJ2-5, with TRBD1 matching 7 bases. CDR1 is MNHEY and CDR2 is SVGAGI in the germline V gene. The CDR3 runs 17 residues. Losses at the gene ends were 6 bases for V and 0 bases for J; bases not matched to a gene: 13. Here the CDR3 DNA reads TGTGCCAGCAGCCGATACAGGGGTCTCGGGTACCAAGAGACCCAGTACTTC. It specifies CASSRYRGLGYQETQYF.

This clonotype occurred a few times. CDR3 in DNA: TGTGCCTTGGCAGGACACTATGGCTACACCTTC. Protein product: CALAGHYGYTF. V and J are TRBV7-2 and TRBJ1-2, with D uncertain. Trimming took 11 bases from V and 3 from J, leaving 10 bases between them. This CDR3 region has 11 residues. The V gene's germline CDR1 is SGHTA and CDR2 FQGNSA.

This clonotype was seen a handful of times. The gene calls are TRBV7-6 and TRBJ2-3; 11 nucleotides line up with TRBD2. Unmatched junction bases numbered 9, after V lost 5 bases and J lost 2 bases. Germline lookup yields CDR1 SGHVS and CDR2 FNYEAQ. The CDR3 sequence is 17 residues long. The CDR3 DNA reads TGTGCCAGCAGCCCCCTTACTAGCGGGGGATACACAGATACGCAGTATTTT. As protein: CASSPLTSGGYTDTQYF.

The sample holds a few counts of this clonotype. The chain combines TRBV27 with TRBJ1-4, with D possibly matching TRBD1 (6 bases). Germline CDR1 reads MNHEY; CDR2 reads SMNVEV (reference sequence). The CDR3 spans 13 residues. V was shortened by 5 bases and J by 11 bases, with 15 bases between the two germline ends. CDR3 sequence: CASSHTGTRKLFF. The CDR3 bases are TGTGCCAGCAGTCATACAGGGACGAGGAAACTGTTTTTT.

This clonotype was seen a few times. The CDR3 nucleotides read TGTGCCAGCAGTCCTCCTAGCGGGGGGCTTTACAATGAGCAGTTCTTC. It is translated as CASSPPSGGLYNEQFF. The rearrangement joins TRBV3-2 to TRBJ2-1; TRBD2 was called by the table and not checked on the DNA. TRBV3-2 is a listed pseudogene. This CDR3 is 16 amino acids long.

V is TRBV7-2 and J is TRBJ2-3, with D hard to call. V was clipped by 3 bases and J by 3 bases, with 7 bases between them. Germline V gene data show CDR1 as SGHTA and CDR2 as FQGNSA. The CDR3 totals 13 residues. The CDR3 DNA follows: TGTGCCAGCAGCTTCCAGGAGACAGATACGCAGTATTTT. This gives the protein CASSFQETDTQYF.

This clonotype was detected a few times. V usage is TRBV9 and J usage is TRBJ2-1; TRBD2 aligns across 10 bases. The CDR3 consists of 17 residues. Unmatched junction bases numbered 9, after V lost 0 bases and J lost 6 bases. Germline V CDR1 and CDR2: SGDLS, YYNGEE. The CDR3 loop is CASSVVPLAGEFNEQFF. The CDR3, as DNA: TGTGCCAGCAGCGTAGTGCCCCTAGCGGGGGAATTCAATGAGCAGTTCTTC.

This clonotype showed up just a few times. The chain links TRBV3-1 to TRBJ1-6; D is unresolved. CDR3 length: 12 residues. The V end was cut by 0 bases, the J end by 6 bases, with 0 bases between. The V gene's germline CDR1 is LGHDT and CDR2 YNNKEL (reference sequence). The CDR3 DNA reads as TGTGCCAGCAGCCAAGATAATTCACCCCTCCACTTT. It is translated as CASSQDNSPLHF.

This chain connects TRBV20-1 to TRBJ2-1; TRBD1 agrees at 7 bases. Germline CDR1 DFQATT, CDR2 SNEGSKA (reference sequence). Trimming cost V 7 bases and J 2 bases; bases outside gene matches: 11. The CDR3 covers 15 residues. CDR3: CSVRTRDRAYNEQFF. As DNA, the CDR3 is TGCAGTGTTCGAACCCGGGACAGAGCCTACAATGAGCAGTTCTTC.

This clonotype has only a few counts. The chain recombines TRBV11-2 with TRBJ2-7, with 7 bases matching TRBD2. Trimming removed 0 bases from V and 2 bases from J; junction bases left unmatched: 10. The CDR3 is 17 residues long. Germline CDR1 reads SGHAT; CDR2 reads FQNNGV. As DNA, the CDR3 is TGTGCCAGCAGCTTAGATTTATGGCGGGGGAAAACCTACGAGCAGTACTTC. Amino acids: CASSLDLWRGKTYEQYF.

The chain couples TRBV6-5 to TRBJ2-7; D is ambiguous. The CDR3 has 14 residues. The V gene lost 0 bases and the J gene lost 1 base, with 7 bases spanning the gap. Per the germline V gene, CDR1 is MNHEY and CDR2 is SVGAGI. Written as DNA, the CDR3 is TGTGCCAGCAGTTACTCTAGGGCGTCCTACGAGCAGTACGTC. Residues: CASSYSRASYEQYV.

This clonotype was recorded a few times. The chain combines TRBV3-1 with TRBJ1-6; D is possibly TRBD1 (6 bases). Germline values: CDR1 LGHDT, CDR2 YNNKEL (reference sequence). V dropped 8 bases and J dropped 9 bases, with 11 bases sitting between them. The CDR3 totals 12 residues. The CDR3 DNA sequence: TGTGCCAGCCAACAGGGAAGTTCACCCCTCCACTTT. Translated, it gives CASQQGSSPLHF.

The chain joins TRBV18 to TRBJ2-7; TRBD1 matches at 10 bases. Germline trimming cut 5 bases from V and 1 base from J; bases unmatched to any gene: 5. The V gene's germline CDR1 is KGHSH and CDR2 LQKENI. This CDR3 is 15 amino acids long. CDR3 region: CASSSGTGVSYEQYF. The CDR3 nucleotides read TGTGCCAGCTCATCCGGGACAGGGGTTTCCTACGAGCAGTACTTC. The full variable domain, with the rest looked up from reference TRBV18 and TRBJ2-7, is NAGVMQNPRHLVRRRGQEARLRCSPMKGHSHVYWYRQLPEEGLKFMVYLQKENIIDESGMPKERFSAEFPKEGPSILRIQQVVRGDSAAYFCASSSGTGVSYEQYFGPGTRLTVT.